This TCR beta chain was recorded in a study of blood T cell repertoires in COVID-19. Turning to the study itself: Specimens from acute and convalescent COVID-19 originated in the United States, Italy and Spain. Nucleic acid was either cDNA or gDNA, and it came from T cells, B-cell-depleted T cells, or PBMCs.

In germline, CDR1 is KGHSH, CDR2 LQKENI. With 6 bases clipped from V and 6 bases from J, the junction kept 4 bases outside the gene matches. This CDR3 spans 13 amino acids. Methods used by the authors: Reference gene primer amplification gave nucleated cell count estimates. Assay used: immunoSEQ multiplex PCR; TCRdb lists only in-frame clones, some missing. The DNA gave D and trimming, while V, J and clone size come from that table. This repertoire shows fewer than 250,000 clones, about 83% found once; its top ten account for about 2.5%. The V call is TRBV18, the J call TRBJ2-7; 11 bases are shared with TRBD2. The sample was peripheral blood. The clonotype was recovered from a woman aged 35 to 49 with active or convalescent COVID-19. The CDR3 protein is CASSRGTSGEQYF. The CDR3, as DNA: TGTGCCAGCTCCCGAGGGACTAGCGGCGAGCAGTACTTC.